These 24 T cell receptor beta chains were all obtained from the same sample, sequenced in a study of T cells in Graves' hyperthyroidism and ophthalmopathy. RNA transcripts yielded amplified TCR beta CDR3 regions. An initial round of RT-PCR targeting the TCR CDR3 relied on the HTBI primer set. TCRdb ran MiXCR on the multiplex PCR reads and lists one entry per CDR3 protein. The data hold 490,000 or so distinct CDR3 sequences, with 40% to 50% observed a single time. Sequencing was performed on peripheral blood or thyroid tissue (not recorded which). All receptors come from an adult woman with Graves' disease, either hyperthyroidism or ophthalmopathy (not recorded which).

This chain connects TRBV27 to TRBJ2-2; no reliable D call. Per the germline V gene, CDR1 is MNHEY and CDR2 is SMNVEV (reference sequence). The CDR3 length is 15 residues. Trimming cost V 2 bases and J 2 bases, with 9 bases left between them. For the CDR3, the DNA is TGTGCCAGCAGTTTAGGCGCAGTTAACACCGGGGAGCTGTTTTTT. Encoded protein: CASSLGAVNTGELFF.

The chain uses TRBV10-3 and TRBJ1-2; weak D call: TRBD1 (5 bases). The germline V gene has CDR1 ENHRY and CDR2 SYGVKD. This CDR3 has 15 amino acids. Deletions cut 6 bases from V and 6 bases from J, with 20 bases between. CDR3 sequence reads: CAISEDGLRDDGYTF. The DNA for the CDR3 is TGTGCCATCAGCGAGGACGGGTTACGGGACGATGGCTACACCTTC.

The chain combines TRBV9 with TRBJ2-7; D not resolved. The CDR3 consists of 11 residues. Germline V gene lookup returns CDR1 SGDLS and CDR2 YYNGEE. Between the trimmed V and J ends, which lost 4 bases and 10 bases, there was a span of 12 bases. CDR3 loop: CASSPQGDQYF. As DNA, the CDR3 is TGTGCCAGCAGCCCCCAAGGCGATCAGTACTTC.

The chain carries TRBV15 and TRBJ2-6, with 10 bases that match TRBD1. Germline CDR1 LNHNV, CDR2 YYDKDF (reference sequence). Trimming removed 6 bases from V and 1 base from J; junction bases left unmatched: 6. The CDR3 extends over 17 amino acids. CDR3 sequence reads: CATSGTGEGSGANVLTF. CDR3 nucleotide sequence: TGTGCCACCAGTGGGACAGGGGAAGGTTCTGGGGCCAACGTCCTGACTTTC. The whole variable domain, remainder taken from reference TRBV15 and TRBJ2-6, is DAMVIQNPRYQVTQFGKPVTLSCSQTLNHNVMYWYQQKSSQAPKLLFHYYDKDFNNEADTPDNFQSRRPNTSFCFLDIRSPGLGDTAMYLCATSGTGEGSGANVLTFGAGSRLTVL.

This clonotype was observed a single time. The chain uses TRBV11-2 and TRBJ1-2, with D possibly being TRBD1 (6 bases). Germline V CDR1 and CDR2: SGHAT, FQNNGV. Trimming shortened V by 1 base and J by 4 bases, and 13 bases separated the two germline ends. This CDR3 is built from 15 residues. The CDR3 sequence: CASSLGLDRVYGYTF. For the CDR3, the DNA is TGTGCCAGCAGCTTAGGATTGGACAGAGTCTATGGCTACACCTTC.

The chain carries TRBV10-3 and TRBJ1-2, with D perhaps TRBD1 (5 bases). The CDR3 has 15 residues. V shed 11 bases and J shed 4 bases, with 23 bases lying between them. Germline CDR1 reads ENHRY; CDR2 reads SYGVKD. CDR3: CAASSPGDGIYGYTF. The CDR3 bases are TGTGCCGCCAGTAGTCCGGGGGACGGAATCTATGGCTACACCTTC.

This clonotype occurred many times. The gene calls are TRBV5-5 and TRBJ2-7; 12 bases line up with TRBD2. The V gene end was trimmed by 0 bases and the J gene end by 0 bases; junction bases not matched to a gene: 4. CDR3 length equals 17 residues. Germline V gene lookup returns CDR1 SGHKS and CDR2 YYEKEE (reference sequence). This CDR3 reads CASSLGATSGSSYEQYF. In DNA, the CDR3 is TGTGCCAGCAGCTTGGGCGCGACTAGCGGGAGCTCCTACGAGCAGTACTTC. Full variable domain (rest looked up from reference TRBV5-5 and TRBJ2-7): DAGVTQSPTHLIKTRGQQVTLRCSPISGHKSVSWYQQVLGQGPQFIFQYYEKEERGRGNFPDRFSARQFPNYSSELNVNALLLGDSALYLCASSLGATSGSSYEQYFGPGTRLTVT.

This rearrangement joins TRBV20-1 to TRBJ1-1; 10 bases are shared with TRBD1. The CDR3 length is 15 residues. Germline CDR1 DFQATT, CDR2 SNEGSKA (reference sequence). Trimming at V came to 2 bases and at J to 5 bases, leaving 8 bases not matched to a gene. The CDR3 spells CSARPGQGGWTEAFF. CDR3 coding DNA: TGCAGTGCTAGACCCGGACAGGGGGGATGGACTGAAGCTTTCTTT.

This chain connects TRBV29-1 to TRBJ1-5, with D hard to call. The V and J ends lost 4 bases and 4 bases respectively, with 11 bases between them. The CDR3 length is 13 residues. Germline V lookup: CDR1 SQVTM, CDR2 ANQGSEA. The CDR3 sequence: CSVGSDGNQPQHF. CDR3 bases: TGCAGCGTTGGCTCGGACGGGAATCAGCCCCAGCATTTT. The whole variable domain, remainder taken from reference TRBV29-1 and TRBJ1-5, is SAVISQKPSRDICQRGTSLTIQCQVDSQVTMMFWYRQQPGQSLTLIATANQGSEATYESGFVIDKFPISRPNLTFSTLTVSNMSPEDSSIYLCSVGSDGNQPQHFGDGTRLSIL.

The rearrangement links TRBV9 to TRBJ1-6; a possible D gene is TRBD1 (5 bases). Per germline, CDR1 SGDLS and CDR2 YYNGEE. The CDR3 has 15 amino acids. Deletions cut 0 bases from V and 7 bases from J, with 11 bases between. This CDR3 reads CASSVDGTENSPLHF. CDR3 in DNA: TGTGCCAGCAGCGTAGACGGGACCGAGAATTCACCCCTCCACTTT.

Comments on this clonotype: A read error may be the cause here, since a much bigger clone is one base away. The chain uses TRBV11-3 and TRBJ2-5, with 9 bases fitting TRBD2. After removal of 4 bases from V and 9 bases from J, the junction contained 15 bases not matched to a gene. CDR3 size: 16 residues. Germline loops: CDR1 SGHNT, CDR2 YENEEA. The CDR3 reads CASSSPSGEADRAQYF. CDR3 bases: TGTGCCAGCAGCTCGCCTAGCGGGGAGGCTGACCGGGCCCAGTACTTC. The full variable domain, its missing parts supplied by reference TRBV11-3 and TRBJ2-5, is EAGVVQSPRYKIIEKKQPVAFWCNPISGHNTLYWYLQNLGQGPELLIRYENEEAVDDSQLPKDRFSAERLKGVDSTLKIQPAELGDSAVYLCASSSPSGEADRAQYFGPGTRLLVL.

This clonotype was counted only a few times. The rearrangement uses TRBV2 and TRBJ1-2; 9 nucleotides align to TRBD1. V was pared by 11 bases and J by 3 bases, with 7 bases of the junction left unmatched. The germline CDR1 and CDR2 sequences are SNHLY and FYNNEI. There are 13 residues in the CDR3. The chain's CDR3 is CAQQGAQDYGYTF. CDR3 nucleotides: TGTGCCCAACAGGGGGCGCAAGACTATGGCTACACCTTC.

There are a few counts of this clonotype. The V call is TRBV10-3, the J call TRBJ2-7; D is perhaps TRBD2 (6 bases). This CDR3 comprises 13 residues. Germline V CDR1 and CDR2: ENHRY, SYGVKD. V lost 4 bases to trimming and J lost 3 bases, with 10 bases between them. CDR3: CAISVAGNYEQYF. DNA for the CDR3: TGTGCCATCAGTGTCGCGGGGAACTACGAGCAGTACTTC.

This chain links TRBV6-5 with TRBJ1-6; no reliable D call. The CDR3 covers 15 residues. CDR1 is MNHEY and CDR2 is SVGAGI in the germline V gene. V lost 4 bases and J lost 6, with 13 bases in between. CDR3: CASSSQTGTNSPLHF. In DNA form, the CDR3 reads TGTGCCAGCAGTTCACAGACGGGAACTAATTCACCCCTCCACTTT.

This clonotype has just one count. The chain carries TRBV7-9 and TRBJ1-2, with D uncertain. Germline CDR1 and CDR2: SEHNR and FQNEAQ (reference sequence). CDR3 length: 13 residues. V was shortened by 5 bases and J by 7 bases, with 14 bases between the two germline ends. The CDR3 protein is CASSPYRGRGYTF. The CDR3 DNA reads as TGTGCCAGCAGCCCTTACCGAGGGCGTGGCTACACCTTC.

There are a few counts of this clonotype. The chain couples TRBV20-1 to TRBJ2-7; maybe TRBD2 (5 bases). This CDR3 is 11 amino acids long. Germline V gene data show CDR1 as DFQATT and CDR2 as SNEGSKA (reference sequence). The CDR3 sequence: CTVSDSYEQYF. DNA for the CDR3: TGCACAGTTAGCGACTCCTACGAGCAGTACTTC.

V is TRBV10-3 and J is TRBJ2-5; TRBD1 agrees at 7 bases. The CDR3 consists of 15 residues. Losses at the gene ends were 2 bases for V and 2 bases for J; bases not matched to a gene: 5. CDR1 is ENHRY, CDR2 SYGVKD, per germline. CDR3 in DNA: TGTGCCATCAGTGAGACAGGGGTTTTGCAAGAGACCCAGTACTTC. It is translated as CAISETGVLQETQYF.

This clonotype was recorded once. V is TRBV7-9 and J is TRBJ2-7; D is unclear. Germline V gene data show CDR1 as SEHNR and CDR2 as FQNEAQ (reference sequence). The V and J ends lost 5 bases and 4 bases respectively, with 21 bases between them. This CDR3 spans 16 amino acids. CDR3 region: CASSQRPETASYEQYF. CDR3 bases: TGTGCCAGCAGCCAAAGACCAGAGACGGCATCTTACGAGCAGTACTTC.

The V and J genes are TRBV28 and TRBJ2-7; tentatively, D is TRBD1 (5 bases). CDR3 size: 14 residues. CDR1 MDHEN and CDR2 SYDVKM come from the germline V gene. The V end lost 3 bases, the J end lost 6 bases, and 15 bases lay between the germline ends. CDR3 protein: CASSLEDWGAEQYF. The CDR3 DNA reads TGTGCCAGCAGTTTGGAAGATTGGGGCGCCGAGCAGTACTTC.

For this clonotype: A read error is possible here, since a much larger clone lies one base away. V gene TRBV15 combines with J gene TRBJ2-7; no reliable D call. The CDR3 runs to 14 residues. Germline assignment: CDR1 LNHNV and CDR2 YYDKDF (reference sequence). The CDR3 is CATSRGDIGYERYF. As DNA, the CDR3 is TGTGCCACCAGCAGAGGTGACATTGGATACGAGCGGTACTTC.

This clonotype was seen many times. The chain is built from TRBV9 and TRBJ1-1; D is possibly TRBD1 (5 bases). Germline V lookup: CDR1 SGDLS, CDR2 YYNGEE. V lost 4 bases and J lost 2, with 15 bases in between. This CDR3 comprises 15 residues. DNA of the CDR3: TGTGCCAGCAGCCCCTCGGGGGGGGTAAACACTGAAGCTTTCTTT. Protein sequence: CASSPSGGVNTEAFF.

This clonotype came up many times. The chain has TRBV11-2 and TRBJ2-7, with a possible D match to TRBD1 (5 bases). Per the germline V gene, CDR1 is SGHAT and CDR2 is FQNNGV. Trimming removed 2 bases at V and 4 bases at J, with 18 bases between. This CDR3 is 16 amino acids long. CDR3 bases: TGTGCCAGCAGCTTAACCAGGGTTGCCGTGGGGTACGAGCAGTACTTC. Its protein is CASSLTRVAVGYEQYF.

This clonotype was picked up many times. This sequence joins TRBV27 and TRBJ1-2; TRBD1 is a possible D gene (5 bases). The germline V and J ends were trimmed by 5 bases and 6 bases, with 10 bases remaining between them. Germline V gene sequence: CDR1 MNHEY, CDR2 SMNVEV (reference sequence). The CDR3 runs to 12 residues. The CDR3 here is CASSTGANGYTF. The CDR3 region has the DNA TGTGCCAGCAGTACCGGGGCCAATGGCTACACCTTC.

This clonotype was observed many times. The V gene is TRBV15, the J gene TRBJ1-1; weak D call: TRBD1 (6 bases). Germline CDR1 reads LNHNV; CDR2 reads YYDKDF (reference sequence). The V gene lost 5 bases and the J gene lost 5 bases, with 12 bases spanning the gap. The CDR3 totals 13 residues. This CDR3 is CATSLQTGTEAFF. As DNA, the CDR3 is TGTGCCACCAGCTTACAAACAGGGACTGAAGCTTTCTTT. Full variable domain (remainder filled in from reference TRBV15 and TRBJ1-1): DAMVIQNPRYQVTQFGKPVTLSCSQTLNHNVMYWYQQKSSQAPKLLFHYYDKDFNNEADTPDNFQSRRPNTSFCFLDIRSPGLGDTAMYLCATSLQTGTEAFFGQGTRLTVV.